The TCR beta chain under discussion was sequenced for a study of control samples from healthy donors and cancer patients. The CDR3 sequence is 18 residues long. The assay was immunoSEQ multiplex PCR, and TCRdb's table has in-frame clones only and misses some. Of 150,000 to 200,000 clones detected, 94% appear once; the ten largest clones hold 1.3% to 1.5%. This clonotype was obtained from a woman aged 18-29 years in good health. The sequencing input was blood. V gene TRBV21-1 combines with J gene TRBJ1-5. TRBV21-1 is given as a pseudogene. This CDR3 reads CATGRSLSVLYSNQPQHF. In nucleotides, the CDR3 is TGTGCCACCGGGAGATCCCTTTCTGTCCTTTATAGCAATCAGCCCCAGCATTTT.